The clone carrying this T cell receptor (beta chain) was found a few times. TCRdb reanalysed the RT-PCR reads using MiXCR and keeps one entry per CDR3 protein. The table lists more than 550,000 distinct CDR3 sequences, approximately 15% of them singletons. CDR1 is DFQATT and CDR2 is SNEGSKA in the germline V gene (reference sequence). The CDR3 length is 15 residues. V was pared by 5 bases and J by 5 bases, with 11 bases of the junction left unmatched. This receptor was identified in a female donor in good health, serving as a healthy control. The sample consisted of memory CD4+ T cells from blood. The chain is built from TRBV20-1 and TRBJ2-3, with 9 bases matching TRBD2. The CDR3 spells CSAPLVAGGLDTQYF. CDR3 DNA: TGCAGTGCTCCCCTAGTCGCGGGGGGGTTAGATACGCAGTATTTT.